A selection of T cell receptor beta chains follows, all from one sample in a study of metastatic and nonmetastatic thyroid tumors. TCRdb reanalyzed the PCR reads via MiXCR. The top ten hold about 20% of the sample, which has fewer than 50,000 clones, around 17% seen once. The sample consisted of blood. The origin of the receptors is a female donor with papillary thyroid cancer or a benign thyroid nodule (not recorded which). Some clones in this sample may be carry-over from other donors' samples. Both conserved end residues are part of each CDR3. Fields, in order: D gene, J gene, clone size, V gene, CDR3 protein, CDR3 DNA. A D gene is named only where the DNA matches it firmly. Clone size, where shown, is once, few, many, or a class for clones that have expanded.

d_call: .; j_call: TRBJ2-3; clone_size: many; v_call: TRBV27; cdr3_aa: CASRGTDTQYF; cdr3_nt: TGTGCCAGCAGAGGCACAGATACGCAGTATTTT
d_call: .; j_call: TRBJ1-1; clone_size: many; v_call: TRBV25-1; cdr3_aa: CASSELGVTEAFF; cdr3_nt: TGTGCCAGCAGTGAATTAGGGGTTACTGAAGCTTTCTTT
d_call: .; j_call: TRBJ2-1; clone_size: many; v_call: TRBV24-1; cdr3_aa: CATSDPHRDNEQFF; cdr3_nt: TGTGCCACCAGTGACCCACACAGGGACAATGAGCAGTTCTTC
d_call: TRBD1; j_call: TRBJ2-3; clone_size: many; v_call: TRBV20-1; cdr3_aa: CSASLKQGADTQYF; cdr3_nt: TGCAGTGCTAGTTTAAAACAGGGGGCAGATACGCAGTATTTT
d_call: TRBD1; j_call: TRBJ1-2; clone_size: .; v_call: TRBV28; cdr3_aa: CSSSWPGQGKGYTF; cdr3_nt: TGTTCCAGCAGTTGGCCTGGACAGGGGAAAGGCTACACCTTC
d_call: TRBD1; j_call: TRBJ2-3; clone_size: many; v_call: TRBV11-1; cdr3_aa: CASSRDRVLGTQYF; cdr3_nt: TGTGCCAGCAGCCGAGACAGGGTTTTAGGTACGCAGTATTTT
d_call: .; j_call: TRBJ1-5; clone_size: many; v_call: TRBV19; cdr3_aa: CASSGQSGNQPQHF; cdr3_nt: TGTGCCAGTTCAGGGCAGAGCGGCAATCAGCCCCAGCATTTT
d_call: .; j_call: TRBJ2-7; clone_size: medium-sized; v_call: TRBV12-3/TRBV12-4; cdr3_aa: CASSVPGSYEQYF; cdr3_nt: TGTGCCAGCAGTGTACCGGGGTCCTACGAGCAGTACTTC
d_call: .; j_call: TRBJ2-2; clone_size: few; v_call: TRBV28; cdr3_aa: CASSLGLLTGDLFF; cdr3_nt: TGTGCCAGCAGTTTAGGGCTCCTTACCGGGGATCTGTTTTTT
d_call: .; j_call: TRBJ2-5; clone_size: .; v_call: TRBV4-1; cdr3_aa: CASSQGQFWGETQYF; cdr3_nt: TGCGCCAGCAGCCAAGGACAATTTTGGGGAGAGACCCAGTACTTC
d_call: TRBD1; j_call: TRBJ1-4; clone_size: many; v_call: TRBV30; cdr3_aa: CAWSDRGRIEKLFF; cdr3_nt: TGTGCCTGGAGTGACAGGGGGCGGATTGAAAAACTGTTTTTT
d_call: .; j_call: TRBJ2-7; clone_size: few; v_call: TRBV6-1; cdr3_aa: CASIKKGSTACEQYF; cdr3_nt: TGTGCCAGCATAAAAAAGGGGTCTACGGCCTGCGAGCAGTACTTC
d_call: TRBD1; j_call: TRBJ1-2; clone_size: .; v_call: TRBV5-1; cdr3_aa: CASSDPGQGLDGYTF; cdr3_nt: TGCGCCAGCAGCGATCCGGGACAGGGGTTGGATGGCTACACCTTC
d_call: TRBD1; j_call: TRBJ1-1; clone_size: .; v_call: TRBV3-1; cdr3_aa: CASSQIGQGNTEAFF; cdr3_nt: TGTGCCAGCAGCCAGATTGGACAGGGAAACACTGAAGCTTTCTTT
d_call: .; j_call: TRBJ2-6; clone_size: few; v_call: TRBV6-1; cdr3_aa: CASSMDSGANVLTF; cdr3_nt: TGTGCCAGCAGTATGGACTCTGGGGCCAACGTCCTGACTTTC
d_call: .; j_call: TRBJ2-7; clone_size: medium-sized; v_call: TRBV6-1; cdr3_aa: CASSLRRARDEQYF; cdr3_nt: TGTGCCAGCAGTTTACGCAGGGCTCGTGACGAGCAGTACTTC
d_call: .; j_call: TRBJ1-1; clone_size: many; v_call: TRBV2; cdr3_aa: CASRTGYMNTEAFF; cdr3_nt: TGTGCCAGCAGAACGGGCTACATGAACACTGAAGCTTTCTTT
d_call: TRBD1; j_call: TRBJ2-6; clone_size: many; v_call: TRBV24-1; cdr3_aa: CATSEPPGQGVSGANVLTF; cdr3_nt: TGTGCCACCAGTGAGCCTCCGGGACAGGGGGTATCGGGGGCCAACGTCCTGACTTTC
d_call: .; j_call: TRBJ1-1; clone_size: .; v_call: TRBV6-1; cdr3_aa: CASTPGSINTEAFF; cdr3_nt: TGTGCCAGCACTCCGGGGAGCATCAACACTGAAGCTTTCTTT
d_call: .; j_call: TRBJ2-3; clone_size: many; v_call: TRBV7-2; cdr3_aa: CASSAGLATDTQYF; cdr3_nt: TGTGCCAGCAGCGCAGGGCTGGCGACAGATACGCAGTATTTT
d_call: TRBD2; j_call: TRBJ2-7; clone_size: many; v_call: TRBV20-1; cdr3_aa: CSARDIQREAYEQYF; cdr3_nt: TGCAGTGCTAGAGATATCCAGCGGGAGGCGTACGAGCAGTACTTC
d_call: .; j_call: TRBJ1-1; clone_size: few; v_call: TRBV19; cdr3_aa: CASSTGMNTEAFF; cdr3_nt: TGTGCCAGTAGTACCGGAATGAACACTGAAGCTTTCTTT
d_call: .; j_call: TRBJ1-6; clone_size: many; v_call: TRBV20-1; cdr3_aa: CSAPMGGSYNSPLHF; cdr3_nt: TGCAGTGCCCCCATGGGGGGGTCCTATAATTCACCCCTCCACTTT
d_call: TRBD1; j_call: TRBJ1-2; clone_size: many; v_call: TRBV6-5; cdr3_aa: CASRGRMGTGERQLNGYTF; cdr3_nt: TGTGCCAGCAGAGGTCGTATGGGGACAGGAGAAAGACAACTTAACGGCTACACCTTC
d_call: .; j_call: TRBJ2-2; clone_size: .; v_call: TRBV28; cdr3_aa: CVSSPGGNTRELFF; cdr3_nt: TGTGTCAGCAGCCCTGGCGGTAACACCCGGGAGCTGTTTTTT
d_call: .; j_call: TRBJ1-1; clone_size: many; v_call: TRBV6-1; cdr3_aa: CASRETSYPFEAFF; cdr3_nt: TGTGCCAGCAGGGAGACATCTTACCCTTTCGAAGCTTTCTTT
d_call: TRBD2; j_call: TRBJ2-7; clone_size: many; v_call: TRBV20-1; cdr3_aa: CSARIAGGSEQYF; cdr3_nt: TGCAGTGCTAGAATAGCGGGAGGGTCCGAGCAGTACTTC
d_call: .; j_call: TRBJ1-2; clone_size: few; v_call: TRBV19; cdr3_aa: CASNPGGVDYGYTF; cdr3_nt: TGTGCCAGTAACCCCGGGGGGGTGGACTATGGCTACACCTTC
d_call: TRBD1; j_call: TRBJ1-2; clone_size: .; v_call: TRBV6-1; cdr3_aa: CASIFGGQGKGYTF; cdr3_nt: TGTGCCAGCATTTTCGGGGGACAGGGAAAGGGCTACACCTTC
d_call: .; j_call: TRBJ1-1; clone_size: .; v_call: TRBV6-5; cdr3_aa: CASSSRTQGGAFF; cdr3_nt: TGTGCCAGCAGTTCCAGAACTCAGGGTGGAGCTTTCTTT
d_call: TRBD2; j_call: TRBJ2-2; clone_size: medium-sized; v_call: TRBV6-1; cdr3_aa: CASSELAGNTGELFF; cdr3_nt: TGTGCCAGCAGTGAACTAGCGGGCAACACCGGGGAGCTGTTTTTT
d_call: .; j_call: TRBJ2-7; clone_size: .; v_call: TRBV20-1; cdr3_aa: CSARDYRVPYEQYF; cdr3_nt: TGCAGTGCTAGAGATTACAGGGTCCCCTACGAGCAGTACTTC
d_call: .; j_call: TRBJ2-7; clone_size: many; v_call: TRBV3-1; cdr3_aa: CASSLTGDEQYF; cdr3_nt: TGTGCCAGCAGCCTTACAGGTGACGAGCAGTACTTC
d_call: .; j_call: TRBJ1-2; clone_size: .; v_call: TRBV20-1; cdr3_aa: CILGPNYGYTF; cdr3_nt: TGCATTCTGGGTCCTAACTATGGCTACACCTTC
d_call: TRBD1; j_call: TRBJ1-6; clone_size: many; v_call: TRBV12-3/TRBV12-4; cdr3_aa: CASSLGLGTGENSPLHF; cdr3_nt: TGTGCCAGCAGTCTCGGTCTGGGGACAGGGGAGAATTCACCCCTCCACTTT
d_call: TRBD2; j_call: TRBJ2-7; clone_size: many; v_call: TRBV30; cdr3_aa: CAWSEELAGGPHF; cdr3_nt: TGTGCCTGGAGTGAAGAACTAGCGGGAGGGCCTCACTTC
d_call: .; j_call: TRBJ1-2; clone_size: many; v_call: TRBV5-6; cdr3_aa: CASNVRGVNYGYTF; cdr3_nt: TGTGCCAGCAACGTTAGGGGGGTAAACTATGGCTACACCTTC
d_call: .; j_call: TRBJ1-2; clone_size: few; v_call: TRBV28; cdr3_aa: CASSLRGYGYTF; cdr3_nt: TGTGCCAGCAGTTTAAGGGGGTATGGCTACACCTTC
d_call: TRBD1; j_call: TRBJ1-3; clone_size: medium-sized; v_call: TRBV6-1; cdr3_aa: CASSAGTATGNTIYF; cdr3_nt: TGTGCCAGCAGTGCCGGGACAGCGACTGGAAACACCATATATTTT
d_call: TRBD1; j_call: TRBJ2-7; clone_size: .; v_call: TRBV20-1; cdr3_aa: CSARGGTGSHEQCF; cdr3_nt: TGCAGTGCTAGGGGGGGGACAGGGTCCCACGAGCAGTGCTTC
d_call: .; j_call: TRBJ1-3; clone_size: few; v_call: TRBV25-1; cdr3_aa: CASSEPGASGITIYF; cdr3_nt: TGTGCCAGCAGTGAGCCAGGGGCCTCTGGAATCACCATATATTTT
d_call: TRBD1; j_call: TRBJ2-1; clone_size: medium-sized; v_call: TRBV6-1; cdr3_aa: CASSTTGFRDEQFF; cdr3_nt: TGTGCCAGCAGTACGACAGGGTTTCGGGATGAGCAGTTCTTC
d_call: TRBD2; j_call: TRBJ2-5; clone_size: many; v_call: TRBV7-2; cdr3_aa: CASNFRSGLEETQYF; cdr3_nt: TGTGCCAGCAACTTCCGATCGGGACTAGAGGAGACCCAGTACTTC
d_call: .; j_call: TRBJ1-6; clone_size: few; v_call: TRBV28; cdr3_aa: CASSPPDFLGSPLHF; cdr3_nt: TGTGCCAGCAGTCCCCCTGACTTTTTGGGTTCACCCCTCCACTTT
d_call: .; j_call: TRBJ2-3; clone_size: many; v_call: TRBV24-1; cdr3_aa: CATSGYRDVTDTQYF; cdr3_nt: TGTGCCACCAGTGGTTACCGGGACGTCACAGATACGCAGTATTTT
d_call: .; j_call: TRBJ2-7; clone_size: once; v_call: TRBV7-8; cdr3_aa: CASSPLDPGPYEQYF; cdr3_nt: TGTGCCAGCAGCCCATTGGACCCGGGACCATACGAGCAGTACTTC
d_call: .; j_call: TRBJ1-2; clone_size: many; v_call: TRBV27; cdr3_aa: CASSLLIMMGLYVLNYGYTF; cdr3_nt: TGTGCCAGCAGTTTATTGATTATGATGGGACTATACGTACTAAACTATGGCTACACCTTC
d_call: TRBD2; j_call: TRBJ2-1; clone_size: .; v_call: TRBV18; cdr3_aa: CASSPSSGRGYNEQFF; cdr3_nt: TGTGCCAGCTCACCATCTAGCGGGAGGGGTTACAATGAGCAGTTCTTC
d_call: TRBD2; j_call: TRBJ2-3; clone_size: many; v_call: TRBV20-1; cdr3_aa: CSATGGTTLDTQYF; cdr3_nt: TGCAGTGCCACTGGGGGGACTACGTTAGATACGCAGTATTTT
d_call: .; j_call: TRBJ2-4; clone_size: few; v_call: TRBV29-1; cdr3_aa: CSAKGGAKNIQYF; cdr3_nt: TGCAGCGCCAAGGGAGGAGCCAAAAACATTCAGTACTTC
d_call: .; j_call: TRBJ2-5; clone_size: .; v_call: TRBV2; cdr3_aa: CASSEQGPWETQYF; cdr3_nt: TGTGCCAGCAGTGAGCAGGGGCCGTGGGAGACCCAGTACTTC
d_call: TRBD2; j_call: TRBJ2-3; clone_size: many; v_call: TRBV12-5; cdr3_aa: CASGKSGRSPDTQYF; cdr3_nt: TGTGCTAGTGGCAAAAGCGGGAGGAGCCCAGATACGCAGTATTTT
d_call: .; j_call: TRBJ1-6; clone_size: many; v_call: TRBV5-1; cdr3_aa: CASSTRVGQDSPLHF; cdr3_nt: TGCGCCAGCAGCACGAGGGTGGGTCAAGATTCACCCCTCCACTTT
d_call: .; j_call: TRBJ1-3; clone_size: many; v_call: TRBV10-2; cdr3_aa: CASSEPTGPGNTIYF; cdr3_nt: TGCGCCAGCAGCGAACCTACAGGTCCCGGAAACACCATATATTTT
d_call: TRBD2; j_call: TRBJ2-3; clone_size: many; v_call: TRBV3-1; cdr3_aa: CASSPLRGDTQYF; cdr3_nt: TGTGCCAGCAGCCCCCTGCGGGGGGATACGCAGTATTTT